This entry lists 21 T cell receptor beta chains sequenced from one sample in a study of blood T cell repertoires in COVID-19. TCRdb keeps only in-frame clones here, not all; method: immunoSEQ multiplex PCR. The data show over 120,000 clones, roughly 87% seen once. Input material: peripheral blood. The receptors shown here come from a man between 70 and 80 years old with acute or convalescent COVID-19.

The V and J genes are TRBV14 and TRBJ1-3; possibly TRBD1 for D (6 bases). The CDR3 runs 17 residues. Germline loops: CDR1 SGHDN, CDR2 FVKESK. Trimming removed 1 base from V and 4 bases from J, with 17 bases in between. DNA for the CDR3: TGTGCCAGCAGCCAAGCCTTATACAGGGCCCTCGGAAACACCATATATTTT. Encoded protein: CASSQALYRALGNTIYF. The entire variable domain, with the rest obtained from reference TRBV14 and TRBJ1-3, is as follows: EAGVTQFPSHSVIEKGQTVTLRCDPISGHDNLYWYRRVMGKEIKFLLHFVKESKQDESGMPNNRFLAERTGGTYSTLKVQPAELEDSGVYFCASSQALYRALGNTIYFGEGSWLTVV.

CDR3 coding DNA: TGTGCCAGCAGCTTGTCTCAGGGGGGCACTGAAGCTTTCTTT. Protein: CASSLSQGGTEAFF. The rearrangement joins TRBV5-4 to TRBJ1-1; 7 positions agree with TRBD1. Germline CDR1 and CDR2: SGHNT and YYREEE (reference sequence). This CDR3 comprises 14 residues. J lost 4 bases, V lost 1 base, and 4 bases had no gene match.

DNA of the CDR3: TGTGCCAGTAAGGACAGACATAATTCACCCCTCCACTTT. It specifies CASKDRHNSPLHF. This sequence joins TRBV19 and TRBJ1-6, with TRBD1 as a possible D gene (6 bases). Germline V gives CDR1 LNHDA, CDR2 SQIVND (reference sequence). The CDR3 loop spans 13 amino acids. The V end was cut by 7 bases, the J end by 5 bases, with 9 bases between.

The chain employs TRBV27 and TRBJ2-7; the D gene is possibly TRBD1 (6 bases). V lost 6 bases and J lost 0, with 15 bases in between. CDR3 length: 15 residues. CDR1 and CDR2 from the germline V gene are MNHEY and SMNVEV (reference sequence). The CDR3 bases are TGTGCCAGCAGGCTTAAACAGGGTTTCTCCTACGAGCAGTACTTC. Residues: CASRLKQGFSYEQYF.

This sequence joins TRBV20-1 and TRBJ1-6; D gene ambiguous. Germline CDR1 DFQATT, CDR2 SNEGSKA (reference sequence). The CDR3 is made up of 14 amino acids. Trimming stripped 3 bases from V and 5 bases from J, with 11 bases between. This chain's CDR3 is CSASNQNDNSPLHF. CDR3 bases: TGCAGTGCTAGTAACCAGAATGATAATTCACCCCTCCACTTT.

This chain uses TRBV3-1 (or the pseudogene TRBV3-2) with TRBJ2-1, with TRBD2 identical over 11 bases. The CDR3 runs 17 residues. V lost 3 bases to trimming and J lost 5 bases; unmatched junction nucleotides: 9. Germline values: CDR1 LGHDT, CDR2 YNNKEL (reference sequence). The CDR3 DNA follows: TGTGCCAGCAGCCACGGAAACCTAGCGGGAGGTGACAATGAGCAGTTCTTC. Its translation is CASSHGNLAGGDNEQFF.

This chain uses TRBV5-1 with TRBJ2-1; TRBD2 matches 8 bases. CDR1 and CDR2 from the germline V gene are SGHRS and YFSETQ. V gave up 4 bases and J gave up 0 bases; unmatched junction bases: 9. CDR3 length: 17 residues. This CDR3 is CASSPSGGRSSYNEQFF. DNA for the CDR3: TGCGCCAGCAGCCCGTCTGGCGGGAGGAGCTCCTACAATGAGCAGTTCTTC.

This rearrangement joins TRBV28 to TRBJ1-5; tentative D call: TRBD1 (5 bases). The germline V gene has CDR1 MDHEN and CDR2 SYDVKM. The germline V and J ends were trimmed by 2 bases and 0 bases, with 8 bases remaining between them. This CDR3 comprises 15 residues. CDR3 DNA: TGTGCCAGCAGTTTACCCCAGGGTAGCAATCAGCCCCAGCATTTT. Translating gives CASSLPQGSNQPQHF.

The chain links TRBV29-1 to TRBJ1-1; TRBD1 matches at 8 bases. Germline V gene data show CDR1 as SQVTM and CDR2 as ANQGSEA. This CDR3 region has 12 residues. Trimming took 7 bases from V and 1 from J; bases not matched to a gene: 2. The CDR3 DNA reads as TGCAGCGGCGGACAGGGGAACACTGAAGCTTTCTTT. It encodes CSGGQGNTEAFF. Filled out from reference TRBV29-1 and TRBJ1-1, the complete variable domain reads SAVISQKPSRDICQRGTSLTIQCQVDSQVTMMFWYRQQPGQSLTLIATANQGSEATYESGFVIDKFPISRPNLTFSTLTVSNMSPEDSSIYLCSGGQGNTEAFFGQGTRLTVV.

This clone was observed a single time. The chain combines TRBV19 with TRBJ2-5; D possibly corresponds to TRBD2 (5 bases). This CDR3 spans 12 amino acids. Trimming took off 2 bases at V and 11 bases at J, with 12 bases between the two ends. The germline V gene has CDR1 LNHDA and CDR2 SQIVND (reference sequence). CDR3 in amino acids: CASSITRGPQYF. CDR3 in DNA: TGTGCCAGTAGTATAACGAGAGGGCCTCAGTACTTC.

The rearrangement uses TRBV19 and TRBJ1-4; 8 bases fit TRBD1. J was trimmed by 2 bases and V by 6 bases; bases with no gene match: 5. Germline CDR1 and CDR2: LNHDA and SQIVND (reference sequence). The CDR3 runs to 15 residues. The CDR3 DNA is TGTGCCAGTAGGAAGACAGGGGTGACTAATGAAAAACTGTTTTTT. Its protein product is CASRKTGVTNEKLFF.

The chain uses TRBV27 and TRBJ1-6, with TRBD1 identical over 7 bases. The length of the CDR3 is 15 residues. J lost 7 bases, V lost 8 bases, and 11 bases had no gene match. Germline V gene data show CDR1 as MNHEY and CDR2 as SMNVEV (reference sequence). In DNA form, the CDR3 reads TGTGCCAGCGGGGAGTCAGGGGGGAGGAATTCACCCCTCCACTTT. Translation: CASGESGGRNSPLHF.

The V and J genes are TRBV29-1 and TRBJ2-3; the D is unclear. Germline lookup yields CDR1 SQVTM and CDR2 ANQGSEA. The CDR3 covers 12 residues. V dropped 4 bases and J dropped 4 bases, with 9 bases sitting between them. CDR3 DNA sequence: TGCAGCGTTGCAACAGCCTCAGATACGCAGTATTTT. Amino acid sequence: CSVATASDTQYF.

J is TRBJ2-7 and V is TRBV6-6; 9 bases are a match to TRBD1. The J segment lost 5 bases and the V segment lost 6 bases, leaving 11 bases of the junction unmatched. This CDR3 is 15 amino acids long. The germline CDR1 and CDR2 sequences are MNHNY and SVGAGI (reference sequence). The CDR3 here is CASSPDRDREHEQYF. CDR3 nucleotides: TGTGCCAGCAGCCCCGACCGGGACAGGGAGCACGAGCAGTACTTC.

V usage is TRBV5-1 and J usage is TRBJ1-1; 8 bases line up with TRBD1. The germline gives CDR1 SGHRS, CDR2 YFSETQ. Trimming cost V 4 bases and J 10 bases; bases outside gene matches: 12. CDR3 length: 14 residues. CDR3 coding DNA: TGCGCCAGCAGCCCACAAGGGACAGGTATATCAGCTTTCTTT. Amino acids: CASSPQGTGISAFF.

The rearrangement uses TRBV3-1 (or the pseudogene TRBV3-2) and TRBJ1-2; a possible D gene is TRBD1 (6 bases). V was shortened by 4 bases and J by 2 bases, with 11 bases between the two germline ends. CDR3 length equals 14 residues. Germline CDR1 and CDR2: LGHDT and YNNKEL (reference sequence). DNA for the CDR3: TGTGCCAGCAGCCTATCACAGGGAAACTATGGCTACACCTTC. Translating gives CASSLSQGNYGYTF.

This chain uses TRBV5-1 with TRBJ2-2; a weak D match, TRBD1 (5 bases). Trimming took 0 bases from V and 6 from J, leaving 15 bases between them. The CDR3 length is 16 residues. CDR1 SGHRS and CDR2 YFSETQ come from the germline V gene. Written as DNA, the CDR3 is TGCGCCAGCAGCTTGGGACAGCCTCTGGATCCCGGGGAGCTGTTTTTT. Translation gives CASSLGQPLDPGELFF. Full variable domain (missing parts from reference TRBV5-1 and TRBJ2-2): KAGVTQTPRYLIKTRGQQVTLSCSPISGHRSVSWYQQTPGQGLQFLFEYFSETQRNKGNFPGRFSGRQFSNSRSEMNVSTLELGDSALYLCASSLGQPLDPGELFFGEGSRLTVL.

The chain carries TRBV19 and TRBJ2-2; 7 bases agree with TRBD2. CDR3 length: 15 amino acids. The germline gives CDR1 LNHDA, CDR2 SQIVND (reference sequence). V lost 7 bases, J lost 6 bases, and 11 bases stayed unmatched. The CDR3 DNA is TGTGCCAGTACTCGAGGACTAGGGGTCGCCGGGGAGCTGTTTTTT. Its protein is CASTRGLGVAGELFF.

CDR3 DNA sequence: TGTGCCAGCAGCCAAGGCCAGGGGGCATGGACTGAAGCTTTCTTT. It specifies CASSQGQGAWTEAFF. J is TRBJ1-1 and V is TRBV3-1 (or the pseudogene TRBV3-2); 8 bases align to TRBD1. The J segment lost 5 bases and the V segment lost 1 base, leaving 6 bases of the junction unmatched. The germline V gene encodes CDR1 LGHDT and CDR2 YNNKEL (reference sequence). This CDR3 contains 15 residues.

V and J are TRBV19 and TRBJ1-5, with a tentative D call TRBD1 (5 bases). CDR1 is LNHDA, CDR2 SQIVND, per germline (reference sequence). The CDR3 length is 14 residues. Between the trimmed V and J ends, which lost 3 bases and 5 bases, there was a span of 11 bases. CDR3 residues: CASSIRRVDQPQHF. CDR3 coding DNA: TGTGCCAGTAGTATTCGCAGGGTGGATCAGCCCCAGCATTTT.

This chain connects TRBV5-4 to TRBJ2-3; 15 bases map to TRBD2. The ends lost 4 bases at V and 4 bases at J; junction bases unmatched: 4. The V gene's germline CDR1 is SGHNT and CDR2 YYREEE (reference sequence). The CDR3 is 16 residues long. The chain's CDR3 is CASSRTSGGAADTQYF. In nucleotides, the CDR3 is TGTGCCAGCAGCAGGACTAGCGGGGGGGCAGCAGATACGCAGTATTTT.